This T cell receptor (beta chain) was captured in a study of cytomegalovirus exposure and HLA in healthy donors (TCRdb year 2017). For the study in its entirety: According to an earlier analysis of 587 of the donors, about 190 million T cells yielded 95 million to 140 million unique TCR beta sequences and more than 250 Gb of sequence data. The aim of the study was to test whether cataloging public T cell receptors could identify signatures of past pathogen exposure. Roughly 5 DR-DQ haplotypes were handled as single units for association and clustering because linkage in the cohort was strong. Typing coverage varied by locus: about 629-640 donors for A, B, C, DRB1 and DQB1; roughly 510 for DQA1; about 570 for DPA1; more than 450 for DPB1. In the later analysis, no new phenotypic data were used to find candidate immune exposures; instead, reliance was placed on TCR beta sequences and their occurrence across donors. A later genetic analysis took genome-wide SNP genotypes for about 55% of the 666 donors and used that subset as a discovery cohort. Using immunosequencing, the study profiled T cell repertoires from 500 to 800 subjects and related those repertoires to cytomegalovirus serostatus. Among 300 to 450 genotyped donors of the cohort, an average of about 240,000 unique TCR beta nucleotide sequences were sequenced per donor, roughly 20% of them non-productive. Besides the first cohort of approximately 670 subjects, a separate validation cohort made up of 120 different subjects was used. Class I and class II HLA loci were covered by the typing at four-digit resolution. The genetic ancestry cluster associated with self-reported Caucasian donors included over 65% of the 300 to 450 genotyped donors. Every discovery cohort repertoire had been produced on one sequencing platform. An early release covering roughly 600 HLA-typed donors comprised about 300 gigabases of sequencing data and some 79 million unique TCR sequences. In an earlier analysis of roughly 600 of the donors, high-throughput TCR beta sequencing was used to judge whether each TCR beta V gene segment behaved as functional or pseudogenic. To study patterns of TCR occurrence, a later analysis re-analyzed previously published TCR beta repertoires from just over 650 donors and added high-resolution HLA genotyping. Donor age, sex, ethnicity and CMV serostatus were collected together with the repertoire data. The study combined high-throughput TCR immunosequencing, statistical association of individual TCRs with disease status, and machine learning to predict cytomegalovirus infection status. General findings and caveats noted by the study authors: Linkage disequilibrium might explain the correlated functional status among segregating V segments, but an unknown experimental factor could not be ruled out. This cohort had only TCR beta chains sequenced, and the lack of alpha or paired-chain data limited which features could be detected. Because HLA typing was missing for some donors at each locus, association tests included only the typed subset. According to a later analysis, most CMV-associated TCR beta chains appeared to be HLA-restricted, and the HLA associations seemed to be driven largely by CMV exposure. Some IMGT-functional V segments, including TRBV6-2 and TRBV6-3, could not be distinguished by the 87-base-pair reads and were therefore excluded. The earlier analysis of approximately 540 of the donors excluded 15 to 20 rarely observed V segments, including chromosome 9 orphons, because counts were too low. The sequencing pipeline was judged likely to have produced a cluster of highly shared sequence variants as a technical artifact. Sequencing depth was assumed to be roughly uniform across donors in the presence/absence analyses, though that assumption may not hold. In vitro tests confirmed that a few of the cytomegalovirus-associated TCR beta chains recognize cytomegalovirus antigens. Several of the top co-occurrence clusters appeared to be linked to parvovirus B19, influenza, CMV and Epstein-Barr virus, according to a later analysis. The classifier was reported to diagnose cytomegalovirus status with high specificity and sensitivity in both the original and validation cohorts. A later analysis found that TCR association rates varied across HLA loci, with DRB1 alleles showing the most associated TCRs and HLA-C alleles the fewest. The authors suggested that the approach could potentially be extended to other disease states and immunological phenotypes. In an earlier analysis of 587 of the donors, most TCR beta V segments were observed in productive rearrangements about 87% or about 30% of the time, broadly matching IMGT annotations. Compared with equally common non-associated chains, HLA-associated TCR beta chains in a later analysis were more clonally expanded and had lower generation probabilities. When HLA alleles, especially DR and DQ, strongly co-occurred, attributing TCR associations to individual alleles was difficult. In the study, some 180 TCR beta chains were listed as associated with cytomegalovirus. Compared with the roughly 700-donor mean, donors in an Asian-associated ancestry cluster had fewer N-insertions in productive TCRs, according to a later genetic analysis. An association between a missense DCLRE1C variant and V-gene and J-gene trimming of TCR beta chains was found in a later genetic analysis and replicated in an independent cohort. A further reported finding was that TCR beta sequences accurately predicted the HLA-A and HLA-B alleles for most subjects in the first cohort. Immune exposure information for the cohort was limited to CMV serostatus. A later analysis associated about 17,000 TCR beta sequences with specific HLA alleles at a false discovery rate of 0.05. While some public TCRs were present in many individuals, most TCR sequences turned up only very rarely across donors.

For CDR1 and CDR2, the germline V gene (reference sequence) lists PRHDT and FYEKMQ. CDR3 length: 15 amino acids, cysteine to phenylalanine. Only the CDR3 region is kept as DNA, spanning 45 bases read in frame from base 1. For this chain, trimming is 5 bases at the V end and 3 bases at the J end, and the number of junction bases without a gene match is 10. This clone was counted once. Its antigen specificity is not known. The sample holds no much larger clone one base away, and base qualities are not on file. The cohort comprised some 680 healthy bone marrow donors. At the time of sampling, every cohort member was nominally healthy, though immune exposures that went unrecorded were likely present. The donor tested CMV seronegative and was one of the 352 seronegative cohort members. A peripheral blood sample was collected from each donor, and TCR beta sequencing was performed on peripheral blood mononuclear cells. Genomic DNA was extracted from the blood cell samples with the Qiagen DNeasy Blood Extraction Kit.

The library relied on the immunoSEQ multiplex PCR assay. For the multiplex PCR, a mixture combining 60 forward primers for TCR Vbeta segments and 13 reverse primers for TCR Jbeta segments was used. The CDR3 region of rearranged TCR beta genes was amplified from genomic DNA with a multiplex PCR assay. Amplified TCR beta libraries were sequenced as 87-base-pair reads on the Illumina HiSeq System. Turning to the authors' computational methods: A later analysis tallied 70 million to 100 million unique TCR beta chains across the 660 or so repertoires, and approximately 12 million of those chains were shared by two or more donors. Raw reads were error-corrected and collapsed into unique sequences by a nearest-neighbor algorithm in which closely related sequences were merged to remove PCR and sequencing errors. CDR3 sequences were aligned to IMGT reference sequences to assign V, D and J gene segments. For a sequence to be retained, a match of at least six nucleotides to both a V gene segment and a J gene segment was required. A rearrangement was called productive if the CDR3 had no stop codons and remained in frame with V and J, and every other rearrangement was called non-productive. Following IMGT convention, CDR3 was defined as the stretch from the second conserved V-encoded cysteine up to the conserved J-encoded phenylalanine. The earlier analysis of 587 of the donors excluded sequences that lacked an unambiguous match to a single V gene segment. In an earlier analysis of approximately 590 of the donors, a V segment was called functional when productive rearrangements were above 56.7%, and segregating when the standard deviation between donors exceeded 5%. A statistical classification framework was developed to diagnose cytomegalovirus status using the catalog of TCR beta chain sequences. V and J gene assignment, in a later analysis, came from comparing TCR nucleotide sequences with IMGT/GENE-DB human TR gene sequences. In a later analysis, CDR3 sequences and most-parsimonious VDJ recombination scenarios were assigned using the TCRdist pipeline. In a later analysis, each TCR beta chain was defined by its CDR3 amino acid sequence together with its V-gene family, and reads without a unique V-gene family were excluded. As a way to deal with suspected cross-contamination and a sequencing artifact, a later analysis dropped 450 to 700 nucleotide sequences that were highly shared and had low generation probability. In a later analysis, a clonal expansion index was calculated for each public chain from normalized within-repertoire ranks of inferred template counts. A later analysis computed generation probabilities with a VDJ recombination model fitted to out-of-frame rearrangements, and checked the results against IGoR. In a later analysis, hypergeometric tests were used to score TCR-TCR, TCR-HLA and TCR-CMV co-occurrence, with a repertoire-size bias correction applied to TCR pairs. In a later analysis, false discovery rates were estimated by permuting HLA or CMV assignments 20 times. In a later analysis, co-occurring TCRs were grouped using DBSCAN, with TCRdist sequence similarity added in when clustering inside HLA-allele-positive subsets. Co-occurrence clustering excluded repertoires with fewer than 30,000 or more than 120,000 public chains, plus five with anomalous nucleotide sharing. TCRdb retrieved this table from immuneACCESS and kept in-frame rearrangements only. Not all clones are present; in checked studies, unresolved V genes account for under half, and no reason is known for the remainder. From that table come the V and J calls and clone size; the DNA was used to work out D and trimming. This sample comprises fewer than 80,000 clones, around 80% of them detected only once. The leading ten clones occupy 2% to 3% of the sample.

This receptor chain uses TRBV13 and TRBJ2-7, and TRBD1 matches 7 of the central bases. The sequence derives from a man aged 25 to 40 in good health and CMV-seronegative. Sequencing was carried out using PBMCs. The CDR3 loop reads CASSNSPGTVYEQYF. At the DNA level, the sequence is TGTGCCAGCAGCAACTCTCCCGGGACAGTCTACGAGCAGTACTTC.